The rows below give T cell receptor beta chains drawn from one sample of a study of CD8 T cells in Susac syndrome. In TCRdb, the immunoSEQ multiplex PCR reads were re-called with MiXCR into one record per CDR3 protein. In the table there are fewer than 350,000 distinct CDR3 sequences, 89% of which are singletons. Material: CD8+ T cells from PBMCs. Source of these receptors: a human donor with multiple sclerosis. The CDR3 runs from the conserved cysteine through the conserved F or W. The D gene is left open where the match is weak. Clone sizes are given selectively: once, few, many, or a class where the clone is expanded.

. | TRBJ2-7 | TRBV7-9 | . | TGTGCCAGCAGCTTCCGGAGCGGAACCTACGAGCAGTACTTC | CASSFRSGTYEQYF
. | TRBJ2-3 | TRBV3-1 | . | TGTGCCAGCAGCCAAGATCCCGGGGTCCCCACAGATACGCAGTATTTT | CASSQDPGVPTDTQYF
TRBD1 | TRBJ2-2 | TRBV25-1 | . | TGTGCCAGCAGTGATTCGGGGCAGGGGGCTGGCGGGGAGCTGTTTTTT | CASSDSGQGAGGELFF
TRBD1 | TRBJ2-5 | TRBV7-9 | . | TGTGCCAGCATCCTACTCGACGGGACAGAGGGTGGGGAGACCCAGTACTTC | CASILLDGTEGGETQYF
. | TRBJ2-1 | TRBV20-1 | . | TGCAGTGCTAGAGATCGTATCGAGGTTGAGCAGTTCTTC | CSARDRIEVEQFF
TRBD2 | TRBJ2-3 | TRBV4-3 | . | TGCGCCAGCAGCCAAGCGGGACTAGTTTCTGTCACGCAGTATTTT | CASSQAGLVSVTQYF
TRBD2 | TRBJ2-1 | TRBV27 | . | TGTGCCAGCAGTTTAATACTAGCGGGGGGGCATGAGCAGTTCTTC | CASSLILAGGHEQFF
. | TRBJ1-5 | TRBV2 | . | TGTGCCAGCAGCCCGGGCCAATTCGCCAGCAATCAGCCCCAGCATTTT | CASSPGQFASNQPQHF
. | TRBJ2-2 | TRBV28 | . | TGTGCCAGCAGTTGGAAACAATTAACCGGGGAGCTGTTTTTT | CASSWKQLTGELFF
. | TRBJ1-2 | TRBV28 | once | TGTGCCAGCAGTTTAGGTCGGTTCTATGGCTACACCTTC | CASSLGRFYGYTF
. | TRBJ2-7 | TRBV29-1 | . | TGCAGCGTTGGGGAACTTCCCTACGAGCAGTACTTC | CSVGELPYEQYF
TRBD2 | TRBJ2-2 | TRBV4-2 | . | TGTGCCAGCAGCCAAGCAGGGACTAGCGGGGGGTGGAACACCGGGGAGCTGTTTTTT | CASSQAGTSGGWNTGELFF
TRBD2 | TRBJ2-1 | TRBV15 | . | TGTGCCACCAGCAGAGATAATCCCTTAGCGGGAGGGTTATACAATGAGCAGTTCTTC | CATSRDNPLAGGLYNEQFF
. | TRBJ2-1 | TRBV30 | . | TGTGCCTGGAGTGTTGACTACAGCTCCTACAATGAGCAGTTCTTC | CAWSVDYSSYNEQFF
. | TRBJ2-2 | TRBV7-8 | . | TGTGCCAGCAGCTTAGAAGTGAACACCGGGGAGCTGTTTTTT | CASSLEVNTGELFF
TRBD2 | TRBJ2-3 | TRBV9 | . | TGTGCCAGCAGCGTAGCGGGAGGGCCAGCAGATACGCAGTATTTT | CASSVAGGPADTQYF
TRBD1 | TRBJ2-3 | TRBV27 | . | TGTGCCAGCAGCGATACGGACAGGGTTGATACGCAGTATTTT | CASSDTDRVDTQYF
TRBD2 | TRBJ2-1 | TRBV4-3 | . | TGCGCCAGCAGCCAAGATTCTAGCGGGCTTTACAATGAGCAGTTCTTC | CASSQDSSGLYNEQFF
. | TRBJ2-1 | TRBV3-1 | . | TGTGCCAGCAGCCCGGACTCCGGTGAGCAGTTCTTC | CASSPDSGEQFF
TRBD1 | TRBJ1-5 | TRBV28 | . | TGTGCCAGCAGTTTCCAATACAGGGGAATCAATCAGCCCCAGCATTTT | CASSFQYRGINQPQHF
. | TRBJ2-1 | TRBV7-6 | . | TGTGCCAGCAGCTTAGGAGGGGCCGTAGGCAATGAGCAGTTCTTC | CASSLGGAVGNEQFF
. | TRBJ2-1 | TRBV12-3/TRBV12-4 | . | TGTGCCAGCAGCACCCTTATCGGGGGACCTTACAATGAGCAGTTCTTC | CASSTLIGGPYNEQFF